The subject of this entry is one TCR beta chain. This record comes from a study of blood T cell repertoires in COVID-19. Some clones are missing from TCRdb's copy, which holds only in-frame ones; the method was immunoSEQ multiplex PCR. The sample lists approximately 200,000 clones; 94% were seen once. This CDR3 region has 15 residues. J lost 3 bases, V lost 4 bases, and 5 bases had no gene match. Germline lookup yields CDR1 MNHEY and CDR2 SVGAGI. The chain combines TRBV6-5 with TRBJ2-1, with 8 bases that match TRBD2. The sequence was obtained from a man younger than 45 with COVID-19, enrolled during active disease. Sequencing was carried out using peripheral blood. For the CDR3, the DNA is TGTGCCAGCAGTTTTTCGGGGGGGGGCTACAATGAGCAGTTCTTC. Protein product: CASSFSGGGYNEQFF.